Listed here are 32 T cell receptor beta chains from one sample, sequenced in a study of CD8+ T cells in alopecia areata. cDNA reverse transcribed from extracted RNA served as the sequencing template. Assay: immunoSEQ multiplex PCR; the TCRdb copy retains only in-frame clones and omits some. The repertoire has 120,000 or so clones, less than 80% of them found once; the top ten carry 2.5% to 3.5%. Sequencing input: CD4+ T cells sorted from blood. These receptors all come from a human donor in good health.

This chain joins TRBV5-1 and TRBJ1-1; D remains unclear. Germline CDR1 and CDR2: SGHRS and YFSETQ. The V end was cut by 4 bases, the J end by 0 bases, with 4 bases between. CDR3 length: 12 amino acids. The CDR3 reads CASSHLNTEAFF. The CDR3 DNA is TGCGCCAGCAGCCACTTGAACACTGAAGCTTTCTTT.

The gene calls are TRBV18 and TRBJ2-5; a weak D match, TRBD2 (5 bases). The CDR3 length is 16 residues. Trimming removed 3 bases from V and 1 base from J, with 15 bases in between. The germline V gene has CDR1 KGHSH and CDR2 LQKENI. As DNA, the CDR3 is TGTGCCAGCTCACCGCCCTTCAGCGGACGCCAAGAGACCCAGTACTTC. It codes for CASSPPFSGRQETQYF.

This clone was detected once. The chain links TRBV27 to TRBJ1-2, with 8 bases that match TRBD1. Unmatched junction bases numbered 4, after V lost 2 bases and J lost 2 bases. The CDR3 is 15 amino acids. The germline V gene encodes CDR1 MNHEY and CDR2 SMNVEV (reference sequence). The CDR3: CASSLDRGGNYGYTF. The CDR3 DNA follows: TGTGCCAGCAGTTTAGACAGGGGCGGCAACTATGGCTACACCTTC.

The V call is TRBV6-5, the J call TRBJ1-2; no clear D. Germline V gene sequence: CDR1 MNHEY, CDR2 SVGAGI. V was cut by 2 bases and J by 2 bases, with 9 bases left in between. The CDR3 is made up of 14 amino acids. For the CDR3, the DNA is TGTGCCAGCAGTTACCTTCCCCGCAACTATGGCTACACCTTC. As protein: CASSYLPRNYGYTF.

The gene calls are TRBV29-1 and TRBJ2-7, with a tentative D call TRBD2 (6 bases). Trimming removed 6 bases from V and 2 bases from J, with 8 bases in between. Germline values: CDR1 SQVTM, CDR2 ANQGSEA. This CDR3 has 11 residues. CDR3 protein: CSVIAAYEQYF. The CDR3 DNA reads as TGCAGCGTAATAGCGGCCTACGAGCAGTACTTC.

This clone was counted a few times. This chain joins TRBV4-1 and TRBJ2-1; 10 bases line up with TRBD1. This CDR3 region has 15 residues. Trimming removed 2 bases from V and 7 bases from J; junction bases left unmatched: 5. The germline V gene encodes CDR1 MGHRA and CDR2 YSYEKL. The CDR3 protein is CASSQSGTGVNEQFF. DNA of the CDR3: TGCGCCAGCAGCCAATCCGGGACAGGGGTTAATGAGCAGTTCTTC.

For this clone: Germline is not matched at one junction end, which may reflect a read error. The V gene is TRBV5-5, the J gene TRBJ1-3, with D possibly being TRBD1 (6 bases). Germline V lookup: CDR1 SGHKS, CDR2 YYEKEE (reference sequence). The CDR3 runs to 15 residues. The DNA for the CDR3 is TGTGCCTGCAGCTTCCAGGACAGCTCTGGAAACACCATATATTTT. Its translation: CACSFQDSSGNTIYF. Combining the CDR3 with reference TRBV5-5 and TRBJ1-3 gives the whole variable domain DAGVTQSPTHLIKTRGQQVTLRCSPISGHKSVSWYQQVLGQGPQFIFQYYEKEERGRGNFPDRFSARQFPNYSSELNVNALLLGDSALYLCACSFQDSSGNTIYFGEGSWLTVV.

The chain links TRBV19 to TRBJ1-2; 12 bases align to TRBD1. CDR3 length: 18 amino acids. V lost 4 bases to trimming and J lost 7 bases; unmatched junction nucleotides: 16. Germline V CDR1 and CDR2: LNHDA, SQIVND (reference sequence). CDR3 DNA sequence: TGTGCCAGTAGTACCCGAGTCCGGGACAGGGGGCGCCGGTCTGGCTACACCTTC. This encodes CASSTRVRDRGRRSGYTF.

This chain links TRBV7-2 with TRBJ1-1; D might be TRBD1 (5 bases). Germline loops: CDR1 SGHTA, CDR2 FQGNSA. CDR3 length: 14 residues. Trimming pared 5 bases from V and 4 bases from J, leaving 14 bases between. CDR3: CASSTDNGATEAFF. DNA of the CDR3: TGTGCCAGCAGCACGGACAACGGGGCCACTGAAGCTTTCTTT.

V gene TRBV9 combines with J gene TRBJ1-2; 11 bases fit TRBD1. This CDR3 has 14 amino acids. The V gene end was trimmed by 0 bases and the J gene end by 8 bases; junction bases not matched to a gene: 3. Germline CDR1 SGDLS, CDR2 YYNGEE. The CDR3 loop reads CASSVGGQGAGYTF. The CDR3 region has the DNA TGTGCCAGCAGCGTAGGTGGACAGGGGGCGGGCTACACCTTC.

This clone was seen more than once but under ten times. The chain is built from TRBV29-1 and TRBJ2-3; D is possibly TRBD1 or TRBD2 (5 bases each). Germline V gene data show CDR1 as SQVTM and CDR2 as ANQGSEA. Trimming removed 3 bases from V and 2 bases from J, with 9 bases in between. This CDR3 comprises 13 residues. Here the CDR3 reads CSVDRDPTDTQYF. Here the CDR3 DNA reads TGCAGCGTTGACCGGGACCCCACAGATACGCAGTATTTT.

This clone turned up a few times. The rearrangement links TRBV18 to TRBJ2-2, with a tentative D call TRBD1 (5 bases). The CDR3 has 15 amino acids. With 0 bases removed from V and 3 bases from J, the gap between germline ends came to 8 bases. The germline gives CDR1 KGHSH, CDR2 LQKENI. The CDR3: CASSPPSRDTGELFF. DNA for the CDR3: TGTGCCAGCTCACCACCAAGCAGGGACACCGGGGAGCTGTTTTTT.

The V call is TRBV21-1, the J call TRBJ2-1; TRBD2 reflects the table's D call only, with no check against the DNA. TRBV21-1 is a pseudogene locus. The CDR3 consists of 17 residues. CDR3 DNA sequence: TGTGCCAGCAGCAAGTGTTGGGGACTAGCGGGGGGTTATGAGCAGTTCTTC. Translating it yields CASSKCWGLAGGYEQFF.

This chain joins TRBV6-6 and TRBJ1-6; a weak D match, TRBD1 (5 bases). Between the trimmed V and J ends, which lost 6 bases and 5 bases, there was a span of 14 bases. Germline V gene data show CDR1 as MNHNY and CDR2 as SVGAGI (reference sequence). The CDR3 extends over 15 amino acids. The CDR3 here is CASRATALNNSPLHF. DNA of the CDR3: TGTGCCAGCAGGGCGACAGCGCTCAATAATTCACCCCTCCACTTT.

The rearrangement uses TRBV30 and TRBJ1-6, with 7 bases fitting TRBD1. V shed 5 bases and J 7 bases; nucleotides not matched to a gene: 8. Germline CDR1 is GTSNPN and CDR2 is SVGIG (reference sequence). The CDR3 runs 14 residues. DNA of the CDR3: TGTGCCTGGGGTTCTGGACAGGTCAATTCACCCCTCCACTTT. Protein: CAWGSGQVNSPLHF.

The genes are TRBV5-1 and TRBJ1-2; D not resolved. Germline-derived CDR1 and CDR2 are SGHRS and YFSETQ. The V gene lost 4 bases and the J gene lost 4 bases, with 11 bases spanning the gap. The CDR3 spans 13 residues. CDR3 loop: CASSPDGPYGYTF. The CDR3 nucleotides read TGCGCCAGCAGCCCCGACGGTCCCTATGGCTACACCTTC.

The CDR3 bases are TGTGCCACCAGCAGAGCCAACAGGGGGAGAAGCAATCAGCCCCAGCATTTT. Translated: CATSRANRGRSNQPQHF. The chain links TRBV15 to TRBJ1-5, with 8 bases matching TRBD1. Germline V gene sequence: CDR1 LNHNV, CDR2 YYDKDF (reference sequence). The CDR3 totals 17 residues. Trimming cost V 1 base and J 1 base; bases outside gene matches: 6. Supplemented by reference TRBV15 and TRBJ1-5, the full variable domain reads DAMVIQNPRYQVTQFGKPVTLSCSQTLNHNVMYWYQQKSSQAPKLLFHYYDKDFNNEADTPDNFQSRRPNTSFCFLDIRSPGLGDTAMYLCATSRANRGRSNQPQHFGDGTRLSIL.

The chain is built from TRBV25-1 and TRBJ2-7; D gene unclear. From germline, CDR1 is MGHDK and CDR2 SYGVNS. The CDR3 contains 11 residues. V was shortened by 3 bases and J by 2 bases, with 2 bases between the two germline ends. The CDR3 nucleotides are TGTGCCAGCAGTGACCCCTACGAGCAGTACTTC. This codes for CASSDPYEQYF.

This clone was recorded once. The chain couples TRBV11-3 to TRBJ2-5; D is possibly TRBD1 (6 bases). Germline V gives CDR1 SGHNT, CDR2 YENEEA. The CDR3 totals 14 residues. Trimming shortened V by 5 bases and J by 5 bases, and 15 bases separated the two germline ends. CDR3 sequence (DNA): TGTGCCAGCAGCGCAACAGGGTCGTGGGAGACCCAGTACTTC. Protein product: CASSATGSWETQYF.

The V and J genes are TRBV19 and TRBJ1-5; D unresolved. Germline V CDR1 and CDR2: LNHDA, SQIVND (reference sequence). The CDR3 spans 13 residues. Trimming cost V 1 base and J 4 bases, with 5 bases left between them. The CDR3 DNA reads as TGTGCCAGTAGTATAGTGGAGAATCAGCCCCAGCATTTT. Amino acids: CASSIVENQPQHF.

The chain employs TRBV2 and TRBJ1-5; D is ambiguous. Trimming took off 11 bases at V and 3 bases at J, with 11 bases between the two ends. This CDR3 contains 12 residues. Germline V gene sequence: CDR1 SNHLY, CDR2 FYNNEI. The CDR3 bases are TGTGCCTGCGGGCCTTACAATCAGCCCCAGCATTTT. Protein product: CACGPYNQPQHF.

Remarks on this clone: The same CDR3 arises from other DNA sequences in this sample as well. The chain links TRBV29-1 to TRBJ2-5, with TRBD2 matching 7 bases. The trim removed 3 bases at V and 3 bases at J, leaving 4 bases unmatched. CDR3 length: 13 amino acids. Germline V lookup: CDR1 SQVTM, CDR2 ANQGSEA. CDR3 sequence (DNA): TGCAGCGTTGAGTCGCGGGGGAAAGAGACCCAGTACTTC. Its translation: CSVESRGKETQYF.

This chain links TRBV11-1 with TRBJ2-1; TRBD2 is a possible D gene (6 bases). This CDR3 spans 13 amino acids. Trimming took off 3 bases at V and 12 bases at J, with 15 bases between the two ends. Germline V gene lookup returns CDR1 SGHAT and CDR2 FQDESV (reference sequence). The CDR3 DNA reads as TGTGCCAGCAGCTTTCCCGGGGGACTTTTGCAGTTCTTC. Its protein is CASSFPGGLLQFF.

This clone was detected only once. The chain recombines TRBV4-1 with TRBJ1-1, with unresolved D. The CDR3 covers 14 residues. Trimming pared 0 bases from V and 2 bases from J, leaving 7 bases between. CDR1 is MGHRA and CDR2 is YSYEKL in the germline V gene. Written as DNA, the CDR3 is TGCGCCAGCAGCCAAGATCCAGCTAACACTGAAGCTTTCTTT. Protein sequence: CASSQDPANTEAFF.

The V and J genes are TRBV14 and TRBJ2-3; D call uncertain. This CDR3 contains 15 residues. V lost 1 base and J lost 5, with 13 bases in between. CDR1 and CDR2 from the germline V gene are SGHDN and FVKESK. Here the CDR3 DNA reads TGTGCCAGCAGCCAAGTCTTAACGGGTGTAGATACGCAGTATTTT. Translating it yields CASSQVLTGVDTQYF.

The J gene is TRBJ2-5, the V gene TRBV6-6, with a possible D match to TRBD1 (6 bases). Germline lookup yields CDR1 MNHNY and CDR2 SVGAGI (reference sequence). V was shortened by 0 bases and J by 3 bases, with 8 bases between the two germline ends. The CDR3 runs 14 residues. CDR3 in DNA: TGTGCCAGCAGTTACTCGGCAGGGGAAGAGACCCAGTACTTC. This gives the protein CASSYSAGEETQYF.

This CDR3 reads CASSLWASGGPRGETQYF. CDR3 nucleotides: TGTGCCAGCAGCTTATGGGCTAGCGGCGGCCCGCGGGGGGAGACCCAGTACTTC. The rearrangement uses TRBV7-2 and TRBJ2-5; 7 nucleotides align to TRBD2. Looked up from germline, CDR1 is SGHTA and CDR2 is FQGNSA. The CDR3 is made up of 18 amino acids. V trimming: 2 bases; J trimming: 5 bases; junction bases outside the gene matches: 17.

The rearrangement links TRBV11-2 to TRBJ2-3; TRBD2 might be the D (6 bases). This CDR3 spans 12 amino acids. V lost 7 bases and J lost 5, with 10 bases in between. CDR1 is SGHAT, CDR2 FQNNGV, per germline. The CDR3 spells CASTPREDTQYF. The CDR3 DNA is TGTGCCAGCACCCCGCGGGAAGATACGCAGTATTTT.

This clone has only a few counts. This chain links TRBV2 with TRBJ2-3; D not certain. The CDR3 spans 16 residues. Germline CDR1 and CDR2: SNHLY and FYNNEI. Trimming shortened V by 4 bases and J by 3 bases, and 17 bases separated the two germline ends. CDR3: CASSGSRTRTTDTQYF. CDR3 DNA: TGTGCCAGCAGTGGGTCGAGAACACGAACAACAGATACGCAGTATTTT.

The J gene is TRBJ2-5, the V gene TRBV2; 9 positions match TRBD1. The V segment lost 7 bases and the J segment 5 bases; nucleotides outside the gene matches: 8. The CDR3 runs to 14 residues. Germline V gene lookup returns CDR1 SNHLY and CDR2 FYNNEI. CDR3 in amino acids: CASTADRGVETQYF. The CDR3 coding sequence is TGTGCCAGCACCGCGGACAGGGGAGTGGAGACCCAGTACTTC. The full variable domain, in which reference TRBV2 and TRBJ2-5 provide the parts outside the CDR3, is EPEVTQTPSHQVTQMGQEVILRCVPISNHLYFYWYRQILGQKVEFLVSFYNNEISEKSEIFDDQFSVERPDGSNFTLKIRSTKLEDSAMYFCASTADRGVETQYFGPGTRLLVL.

The J gene is TRBJ2-1, the V gene TRBV2; D may be TRBD1 (7 bases). The germline V and J ends were trimmed by 7 bases and 3 bases, with 10 bases remaining between them. This CDR3 is built from 13 residues. Looked up from germline, CDR1 is SNHLY and CDR2 is FYNNEI. The CDR3 region is CASTRGVYNEQFF. The CDR3 coding sequence is TGTGCCAGCACCAGGGGGGTCTACAATGAGCAGTTCTTC.

The chain has TRBV29-1 and TRBJ1-1; 7 nucleotides align to TRBD1. CDR3 length: 13 residues. Per the germline V gene, CDR1 is SQVTM and CDR2 is ANQGSEA. J gave up 5 bases and V 4 bases, and 7 bases lay outside the gene matches. The CDR3 reads CSVGGDSATEAFF. The CDR3 DNA reads TGCAGCGTTGGGGGGGACAGCGCGACTGAAGCTTTCTTT.